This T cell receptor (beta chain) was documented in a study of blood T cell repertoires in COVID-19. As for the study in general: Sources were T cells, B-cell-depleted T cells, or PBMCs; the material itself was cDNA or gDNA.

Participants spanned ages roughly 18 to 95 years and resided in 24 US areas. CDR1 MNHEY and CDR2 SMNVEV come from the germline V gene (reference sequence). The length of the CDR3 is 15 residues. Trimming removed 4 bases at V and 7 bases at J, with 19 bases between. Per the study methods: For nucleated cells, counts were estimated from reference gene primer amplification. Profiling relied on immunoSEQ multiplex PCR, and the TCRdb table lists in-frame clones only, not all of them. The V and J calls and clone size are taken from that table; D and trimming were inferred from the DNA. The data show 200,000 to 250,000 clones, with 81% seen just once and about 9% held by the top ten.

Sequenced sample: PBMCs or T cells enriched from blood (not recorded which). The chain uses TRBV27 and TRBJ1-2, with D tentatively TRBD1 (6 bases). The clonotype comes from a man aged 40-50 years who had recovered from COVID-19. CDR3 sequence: CASSSHLPDSFGYTF. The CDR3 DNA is TGTGCCAGCAGTTCCCACCTACCGGACAGCTTTGGCTACACCTTC.